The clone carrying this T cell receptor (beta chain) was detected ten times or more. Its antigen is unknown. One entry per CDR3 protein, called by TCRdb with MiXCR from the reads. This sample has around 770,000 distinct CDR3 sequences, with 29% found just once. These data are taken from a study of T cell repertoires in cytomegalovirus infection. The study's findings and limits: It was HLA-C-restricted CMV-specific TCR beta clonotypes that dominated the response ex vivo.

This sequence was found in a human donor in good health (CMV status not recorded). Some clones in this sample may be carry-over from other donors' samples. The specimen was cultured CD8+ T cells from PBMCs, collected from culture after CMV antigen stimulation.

In nucleotides, the CDR3 is TGTGCCAGCAGTTACATGAACACTGAAGCTTTCTTT. Translation: CASSYMNTEAFF. The rearrangement links TRBV7-2 to TRBJ1-1; D remains ambiguous. The germline CDR1 and CDR2 sequences are SGHTA and FQGNSA. The CDR3 is 12 residues long. V lost 6 bases and J lost 0, with 5 bases in between.